A single sample is the source of the 10 T cell receptor beta chains below, sequenced in a study of blood T cell repertoires in COVID-19. The repertoire was sequenced with immunoSEQ multiplex PCR; TCRdb's copy has only in-frame clones and lacks some. The sample lists some 250,000 clones, 83% occurring once. The sample comprised peripheral blood. The receptors come from an elderly man with acute or convalescent COVID-19.

The J gene is TRBJ1-2, the V gene TRBV2; unclear D gene. Germline V gene data show CDR1 as SNHLY and CDR2 as FYNNEI. The CDR3 runs to 12 residues. The germline V and J ends were trimmed by 2 bases and 5 bases, with 6 bases remaining between them. In nucleotides, the CDR3 is TGTGCCAGCAGTGAAAGGCGGTATGGCTACACCTTC. This sequence encodes CASSERRYGYTF.

The J gene is TRBJ2-1, the V gene TRBV29-1, with 8 bases aligning to TRBD2. CDR1 is SQVTM and CDR2 is ANQGSEA in the germline V gene. Germline trimming cut 5 bases from V and 4 bases from J; bases unmatched to any gene: 4. This CDR3 spans 13 amino acids. CDR3 bases: TGCAGCGTTAAACTAGCGGTTTACAATGAGCAGTTCTTC. This translates into CSVKLAVYNEQFF.

V is TRBV12-1 and J is TRBJ2-1; the tabulated D call, TRBD2, remains unverified against the DNA. TRBV12-1 is recorded as a pseudogene. This CDR3 has 19 amino acids. CDR3 loop: CASSIGLAGGLGLSHEQFF. The CDR3 DNA sequence: TGTGCCAGCAGCATAGGACTAGCGGGAGGGTTAGGACTTTCCCATGAGCAGTTCTTC.

Only a few counts were recorded for this clone. The CDR3 coding sequence is TGTGCCAGCAGTGGACAGGGTTTAGGCACCGGGGAGCTGTTTTTT. It is translated as CASSGQGLGTGELFF. This chain links TRBV2 with TRBJ2-2; 7 bases map to TRBD1. CDR1 SNHLY and CDR2 FYNNEI come from the germline V gene. V was pared by 4 bases and J by 4 bases, with 6 bases of the junction left unmatched. This CDR3 contains 15 residues. Full variable domain (remainder filled in from reference TRBV2 and TRBJ2-2): EPEVTQTPSHQVTQMGQEVILRCVPISNHLYFYWYRQILGQKVEFLVSFYNNEISEKSEIFDDQFSVERPDGSNFTLKIRSTKLEDSAMYFCASSGQGLGTGELFFGEGSRLTVL.

This rearrangement joins TRBV19 to TRBJ1-2; D uncertain. CDR3 length: 16 amino acids. Germline CDR1 LNHDA, CDR2 SQIVND (reference sequence). V was clipped by 3 bases and J by 3 bases, with 17 bases between them. The CDR3 coding sequence is TGTGCCAGTAGTATTCCTGATGAGGGAGCCCACTATGGCTACACCTTC. Its translation is CASSIPDEGAHYGYTF.

J is TRBJ1-3 and V is TRBV14, with TRBD1 identical over 8 bases. The CDR3 loop spans 17 amino acids. The V and J ends lost 1 base and 2 bases, in that order; junction bases with no gene match: 7. Per germline, CDR1 SGHDN and CDR2 FVKESK. CDR3 sequence: CASSQVGTGIPGNTIYF. The CDR3, as DNA: TGTGCCAGCAGCCAAGTTGGGACAGGAATCCCTGGAAACACCATATATTTT.

This chain connects TRBV29-1 to TRBJ2-3; 9 nucleotides line up with TRBD2. The CDR3 contains 15 residues. V was clipped by 4 bases and J by 6 bases; unmatched bases: 11. The germline gives CDR1 SQVTM, CDR2 ANQGSEA. The DNA for the CDR3 is TGCAGCGTTGTAGGGCGGGAGGGTCAACGCGATACGCAGTATTTT. Translation: CSVVGREGQRDTQYF.

The genes are TRBV5-1 and TRBJ2-7; 7 positions agree with TRBD1. Trimming removed 5 bases from V and 6 bases from J; junction bases left unmatched: 20. The germline gives CDR1 SGHRS, CDR2 YFSETQ. This CDR3 is built from 17 residues. CDR3 nucleotide sequence: TGCGCCAGCAGTCCTGAATCCCCCGGGACAGCATTTCCCGAGCAGTACTTC. It encodes CASSPESPGTAFPEQYF.

This chain links TRBV6-1 with TRBJ2-1, with D maybe TRBD2 (7 bases). Trimming cost V 3 bases and J 10 bases, with 22 bases left between them. Germline CDR1 MNHNS, CDR2 SASEGT. There are 16 residues in the CDR3. Here the CDR3 DNA reads TGTGCCAGCAGTGACCCACAGGGAAGATGGGGGGGAGAGCAGTTCTTC. Protein: CASSDPQGRWGGEQFF.

The chain carries TRBV5-1 and TRBJ2-5, with D perhaps matching TRBD1 (5 bases). V was pared by 7 bases and J by 5 bases, with 18 bases between. The CDR3 covers 14 residues. Looked up from germline, CDR1 is SGHRS and CDR2 is YFSETQ. The CDR3 here is CASRVDGAFETQYF. The DNA of the CDR3 is TGCGCCAGCCGGGTGGATGGGGCCTTTGAGACCCAGTACTTC.